The source of this T cell receptor beta chain is a study of T cells after yellow fever vaccination (dated by TCRdb to between 2017 and 2020). Study-level background: The SMART-Seq v4 Ultra Low Input RNA kit was used to prepare libraries from fractions with low cell numbers. To track T-cell clones before and after primary and booster YFV17D yellow fever vaccination, bulk TCR alpha and beta repertoires were sequenced longitudinally. Two healthy male donors, one aged 18 to 29 and one aged 30 to 40 years, made up the cohort. Blood was drawn at multiple timepoints before and after primary and secondary immunization, with bulk PBMC replicates and cell subsets isolated. Here is what the overall study found, with its caveats: Most clones expanded after primary vaccination were re-detected after the booster (about 96% of CD4 and about nine tenths of CD8), suggesting broad memory maintenance. FACS-sorted repertoires could contain abundant contaminating clonotypes from the bulk population, so computational filtering was required. Because the study included only a couple of donors, the extent to which the findings can be generalized is limited. A small fraction of clonotypes showed up in both the CD4 and CD8 compartments, probably as a result of convergent recombination. Compared with the primary T-cell response, the secondary T-cell response was weaker but faster, peaking on day 5 rather than day 15.

This clonotype was found a few times. Its antigen is still unknown. Per-nucleotide qualities are absent, and no much larger clonotype sits a single base away. TCR cDNA was synthesized by 5'RACE template switching, through which a universal primer site and unique molecular identifiers were introduced. Priming of cDNA synthesis was performed from both the TCR alpha and TCR beta constant segments. Library amplification involved two PCR steps, and the second step added sample barcodes and sequencing adapters. Libraries were sequenced on Illumina HiSeq 2500 (2x100 bp) or NovaSeq (2x150 bp). From the authors' description of their analysis: MIGEC handled demultiplexing of reads and collapsing into UMI consensus sequences, while MiXCR performed V(D)J alignment. Clonotypes responding to the vaccine were identified with edgeR on replicate PBMC samples, with the criteria of FDR below 0.01 and a log2 fold change above 5 up to day 15. CD4 or CD8 identity was assigned to each bulk clonotype according to whether the clonotype was present at higher abundance in the sequenced CD4 repertoire or the sequenced CD8 repertoire. Through fastp at Q25 and MiXCR, TCRdb rebuilt clones from the public reads, retaining in-frame beta chains. Entries that share a CDR3 protein sequence are merged under the most common genes and DNA. The V and J calls and clone size come from TCRdb's table, not from the authors' own analysis. The sample includes about 360,000 distinct CDR3 sequences, with 6.2% observed a single time. Approximately 16% of the sample belongs to the ten largest clones.

Sample treatment or condition, as interpreted from the label and publication: live attenuated yellow fever vaccine strain. At each blood-draw timepoint, two biological replicates of bulk PBMCs were collected. PBMCs were isolated from peripheral blood using a standard Ficoll-Paque protocol. RNA was extracted with TriZol from bulk PBMCs, CD4 and CD8 fractions, and dextramer-positive and dextramer-negative fractions. Reading from cysteine to phenylalanine, the CDR3 counts 14 amino acids. The kept DNA is CDR3 alone, 42 bases in frame from the first base. Trimming takes 4 bases off V and 7 bases off J; junction bases not matched to a gene: 6. According to the germline V gene, CDR1 reads LGHNA and CDR2 reads YNFKEQ.

The V and J genes are TRBV4-2 and TRBJ1-5; 8 of the junction bases match TRBD1. The material sequenced was PBMCs, taken 5 days after the yellow fever booster vaccination. The sequence was obtained from a man aged 30-40 years who received the YFV17D yellow fever vaccine. Read as DNA, the sequence is TGTGCCAGCAGCCCAAACAGGGGGGTCCAGCCCCAGCATTTT. Translated, this gives CASSPNRGVQPQHF.